This TCR beta chain was identified during a study of sequential checkpoint blockade in melanoma. Treatment meaning: randomized to nivolumab then ipilimumab (arm A) or the reverse (arm B). The table came from immunoSEQ multiplex PCR; TCRdb's copy has only in-frame clones and leaves some out. The sample holds about 2,400 clones, approximately 22% seen once. In its sample, this clone is medium-sized (0.01 to 0.1%). The sample consisted of tumor tissue (inferred from file names), taken from a patient given nivolumab and ipilimumab in sequence. The sequence came from a human donor with melanoma.

CDR3: CASSPRTSGTSYNEQFF. CDR3 DNA sequence: TGTGCCAGCAGCCCCAGGACTAGCGGAACCTCCTACAATGAGCAGTTCTTC. The gene calls are TRBV6-8 and TRBJ2-1; 10 positions agree with TRBD2. The CDR3 covers 17 residues. V shed 6 bases, J shed 0 bases, and the junction held 8 bases outside the gene matches. Germline-derived CDR1 and CDR2 are MNHGY and SAAAGT.